A selection of T cell receptor beta chains follows, all from one sample in a study of blood T cell repertoires in COVID-19. The data were produced by immunoSEQ multiplex PCR, yet TCRdb's version contains in-frame clones alone and is incomplete. The data show some 43,000 clones, approximately 88% seen once. Sequencing input: peripheral blood. The receptors come from a man aged 50 or older with active COVID-19. The CDR3 runs from the conserved cysteine through the conserved F or W. Fields, in order: clone size, V gene, J gene, D gene, CDR3 DNA, CDR3 protein. D genes are given only for firm matches. Clone size is given for some rows only: seen once, a few or many times, or a class if the clone is expanded.

clone_size: .; v_call: TRBV6-5; j_call: TRBJ1-4; d_call: TRBD1; cdr3_nt: TGTGCCAGCAGTTACAGGGGACAGGGGGGAGAAAAACTGTTTTTT; cdr3_aa: CASSYRGQGGEKLFF
clone_size: .; v_call: TRBV19; j_call: TRBJ2-2; d_call: .; cdr3_nt: TGTGCCAGTACGGGACATTCGAACACCGGGGAGCTGTTTTTT; cdr3_aa: CASTGHSNTGELFF
clone_size: .; v_call: TRBV7-6; j_call: TRBJ2-3; d_call: .; cdr3_nt: TGTGCCAGCAGCCCTCGAAGGGGTAGCACAGATACGCAGTATTTT; cdr3_aa: CASSPRRGSTDTQYF
clone_size: .; v_call: TRBV7-2; j_call: TRBJ2-7; d_call: .; cdr3_nt: TGTGCCAGCAGCGCGTACAGGGTAGGGGGCTACGAGCAGTACTTC; cdr3_aa: CASSAYRVGGYEQYF
clone_size: once; v_call: TRBV18; j_call: TRBJ2-5; d_call: .; cdr3_nt: TGTGCCAGCTCACCCTACCAGGAAGAGACCCAGTACTTC; cdr3_aa: CASSPYQEETQYF
clone_size: .; v_call: TRBV10-3; j_call: TRBJ2-3; d_call: TRBD1; cdr3_nt: TGTGCCACCGGACAGGGCGCTAGCACAGATACGCAGTATTTT; cdr3_aa: CATGQGASTDTQYF
clone_size: .; v_call: TRBV9; j_call: TRBJ2-2; d_call: TRBD2; cdr3_nt: TGTGCCAGCAGCCTCGGACTAGTAGTCGGGGAGCTGTTTTTT; cdr3_aa: CASSLGLVVGELFF
clone_size: .; v_call: TRBV28; j_call: TRBJ2-5; d_call: TRBD2; cdr3_nt: TGTGCCAGCAGTTTGGGGGTAGCGGGGACCCAGTACTTC; cdr3_aa: CASSLGVAGTQYF
clone_size: few; v_call: TRBV27; j_call: TRBJ1-5; d_call: TRBD1; cdr3_nt: TGTGCCAGCAGCTACAGGGGCGGCAATCAGCCCCAGCATTTT; cdr3_aa: CASSYRGGNQPQHF
clone_size: .; v_call: TRBV28; j_call: TRBJ1-1; d_call: .; cdr3_nt: TGTGCCAGCAGTTCCGGGAAAGCTTTCTTT; cdr3_aa: CASSSGKAFF
clone_size: .; v_call: TRBV2; j_call: TRBJ1-6; d_call: TRBD1; cdr3_nt: TGTGCCAGCAAAGGACAGGGGGAGGGTTCACCCCTCCACTTT; cdr3_aa: CASKGQGEGSPLHF
clone_size: .; v_call: TRBV4-3; j_call: TRBJ2-3; d_call: TRBD2; cdr3_nt: TGCGCCAGCAGCCAAGATTTCGGCCTAGCGGGGGGGCCATCAGATACGCAGTATTTT; cdr3_aa: CASSQDFGLAGGPSDTQYF
clone_size: once; v_call: TRBV5-1; j_call: TRBJ2-7; d_call: TRBD1; cdr3_nt: TGCGCCAGCAGCTACCCAGGGGGCGACGAGCAGTACTTC; cdr3_aa: CASSYPGGDEQYF
clone_size: once; v_call: TRBV11-3; j_call: TRBJ2-3; d_call: TRBD1; cdr3_nt: TGTGCCAGCAGCCCAGGGACAGGATACACAGATACGCAGTATTTT; cdr3_aa: CASSPGTGYTDTQYF
clone_size: .; v_call: TRBV27; j_call: TRBJ2-5; d_call: TRBD2; cdr3_nt: TGTGCCAGCAGTCCCCGGACTAGCGGCCCGTCGGAGACCCAGTACTTC; cdr3_aa: CASSPRTSGPSETQYF
clone_size: .; v_call: TRBV7-2; j_call: TRBJ2-5; d_call: TRBD2; cdr3_nt: TGTGCCAGCAGCTTAGGGGGGGGGACCCAGTACTTC; cdr3_aa: CASSLGGGTQYF
clone_size: .; v_call: TRBV7-9; j_call: TRBJ2-5; d_call: .; cdr3_nt: TGTGCCAGCAGCTCAGAGGGCAGGCAAGAGACCCAGTACTTC; cdr3_aa: CASSSEGRQETQYF
clone_size: .; v_call: TRBV4-2; j_call: TRBJ2-1; d_call: TRBD2; cdr3_nt: TGTGCCAGCAACTCAAAAGGGGCTGGCGGGGGGAACAATGAGCAGTTCTTC; cdr3_aa: CASNSKGAGGGNNEQFF
clone_size: .; v_call: TRBV21-1; j_call: TRBJ2-5; d_call: .; cdr3_nt: TGTGCCAGGGAACATCAACAGGCGGCCGTCGGAGAGACCCAGTACTTC; cdr3_aa: CAREHQQAAVGETQYF
clone_size: .; v_call: TRBV5-1; j_call: TRBJ1-1; d_call: .; cdr3_nt: TGCGCCAGCAGCCCGACGGGCCCCTTCCGGGGAGTAACTGAAGCTTTCTTT; cdr3_aa: CASSPTGPFRGVTEAFF
clone_size: .; v_call: TRBV5-5; j_call: TRBJ2-5; d_call: TRBD1; cdr3_nt: TGTGCCAGCAGCCCGGGACAGGGCAGGGAGACCCAGTACTTC; cdr3_aa: CASSPGQGRETQYF
clone_size: .; v_call: TRBV19; j_call: TRBJ1-5; d_call: .; cdr3_nt: TGTGCCAGTAGTATAATCGGACAGCCCTATCAGCCCCAGCATTTT; cdr3_aa: CASSIIGQPYQPQHF
clone_size: .; v_call: TRBV2; j_call: TRBJ1-1; d_call: TRBD1; cdr3_nt: TGTGCCAGCAGATGGGACAGGGTGGGTGAAGCTTTCTTT; cdr3_aa: CASRWDRVGEAFF
clone_size: .; v_call: TRBV5-1; j_call: TRBJ1-2; d_call: TRBD1; cdr3_nt: TGCGCCAGCAGCCCGGGACAGGCTAATGGCTACACCTTC; cdr3_aa: CASSPGQANGYTF
clone_size: .; v_call: TRBV2; j_call: TRBJ2-5; d_call: TRBD2; cdr3_nt: TGTGCCAGCAGGGGGACTAACCAAGAGACCCAGTACTTC; cdr3_aa: CASRGTNQETQYF
clone_size: .; v_call: TRBV7-6; j_call: TRBJ2-7; d_call: .; cdr3_nt: TGTGCCAGCAGCTTAAGTCGCGGGCCTACCTACGAGCAGTACTTC; cdr3_aa: CASSLSRGPTYEQYF
clone_size: .; v_call: TRBV6-5; j_call: TRBJ2-1; d_call: TRBD2; cdr3_nt: TGTGCCAGCAGTTACTATAGCGGGGGGAACAATGAGCAGTTCTTC; cdr3_aa: CASSYYSGGNNEQFF
clone_size: once; v_call: TRBV9; j_call: TRBJ2-2; d_call: .; cdr3_nt: TGTGCCAGCAGCGGCAGGGATATGGCCGGGGAGCTGTTTTTT; cdr3_aa: CASSGRDMAGELFF
clone_size: .; v_call: TRBV6-2/TRBV6-3; j_call: TRBJ1-2; d_call: .; cdr3_nt: TGTGCCAGCAGTGGGCGGACAGCAGGCTACACCTTC; cdr3_aa: CASSGRTAGYTF
clone_size: .; v_call: TRBV6-2/TRBV6-3; j_call: TRBJ1-2; d_call: .; cdr3_nt: TGTGCCAGCAGTTTCCCGCGGGGATTCTACACCTTC; cdr3_aa: CASSFPRGFYTF
clone_size: .; v_call: TRBV3-1/TRBV3-2; j_call: TRBJ2-7; d_call: .; cdr3_nt: TGTGCCAGCAGCATTCAGGGTGGCGAGCAGTACTTC; cdr3_aa: CASSIQGGEQYF
clone_size: .; v_call: TRBV5-4; j_call: TRBJ2-2; d_call: TRBD2; cdr3_nt: TGTGCCAGCAGCTTGGTTCTAGCGGGGGGGCCCGGGGAGCTGTTTTTT; cdr3_aa: CASSLVLAGGPGELFF
clone_size: once; v_call: TRBV6-4; j_call: TRBJ2-2; d_call: TRBD2; cdr3_nt: TGTGCCAGCAGTGCGTCCAGCGGGGGGTATGCCGGGGAGCTGTTTTTT; cdr3_aa: CASSASSGGYAGELFF
clone_size: once; v_call: TRBV6-5; j_call: TRBJ1-2; d_call: TRBD1; cdr3_nt: TGTGCCAGCAGATATGGACAGGGTCGTTATGGCTACACCTTC; cdr3_aa: CASRYGQGRYGYTF
clone_size: .; v_call: TRBV7-9; j_call: TRBJ1-3; d_call: TRBD1; cdr3_nt: TGTGCCAGCAGCTCTGGCGACAGGGGGCGAGGAAACACCATATATTTT; cdr3_aa: CASSSGDRGRGNTIYF
clone_size: few; v_call: TRBV15; j_call: TRBJ2-7; d_call: .; cdr3_nt: TGTGCCACCAGCAGAGGGGCCCAGGGGACCTACGAGCAGTACTTC; cdr3_aa: CATSRGAQGTYEQYF
clone_size: .; v_call: TRBV20-1; j_call: TRBJ1-2; d_call: TRBD1; cdr3_nt: TGCAGTACTGGGACAGGGGATGGCTACACCTTC; cdr3_aa: CSTGTGDGYTF
clone_size: .; v_call: TRBV6-5; j_call: TRBJ1-2; d_call: TRBD1; cdr3_nt: TGTGCCAGCAGTTACCTGACAGGGGGGACTAACTATGGCTACACCTTC; cdr3_aa: CASSYLTGGTNYGYTF
clone_size: .; v_call: TRBV5-1; j_call: TRBJ1-3; d_call: .; cdr3_nt: TGCGCCAGCAGCTTGAGTGCAGGGTACGGAAACACCATATATTTT; cdr3_aa: CASSLSAGYGNTIYF
clone_size: .; v_call: TRBV5-1; j_call: TRBJ2-4; d_call: .; cdr3_nt: TGCGCCAGCAGCACCGGACAGATAGCCAAAAACATTCAGTACTTC; cdr3_aa: CASSTGQIAKNIQYF
clone_size: .; v_call: TRBV6-5; j_call: TRBJ1-1; d_call: .; cdr3_nt: TGTGCCACCGATCGGAGGGATATGAACACTGAAGCTTTCTTT; cdr3_aa: CATDRRDMNTEAFF
clone_size: .; v_call: TRBV3-1/TRBV3-2; j_call: TRBJ2-1; d_call: TRBD2; cdr3_nt: TGTGCCAGCAGCCAAAGAGCGGGGCCGAACAATGAGCAGTTCTTC; cdr3_aa: CASSQRAGPNNEQFF
clone_size: .; v_call: TRBV6-5; j_call: TRBJ2-3; d_call: TRBD1; cdr3_nt: TGTGCCAGCAGTTACTCCGGGACAGGGGACCCAGATACGCAGTATTTT; cdr3_aa: CASSYSGTGDPDTQYF
clone_size: .; v_call: TRBV27; j_call: TRBJ1-6; d_call: .; cdr3_nt: TGTGCCAGCAGTACCAGGGAAGGTTCACCCCTCCACTTT; cdr3_aa: CASSTREGSPLHF
clone_size: .; v_call: TRBV7-2; j_call: TRBJ2-3; d_call: TRBD2; cdr3_nt: TGTGCCAGCAGCTCGCTAGCGGGGGCCCCTGATACGCAGTATTTT; cdr3_aa: CASSSLAGAPDTQYF
clone_size: .; v_call: TRBV28; j_call: TRBJ2-3; d_call: .; cdr3_nt: TGTGCCAGCACCCCGAGCGGAGCCCGGTCTACGCAGTATTTT; cdr3_aa: CASTPSGARSTQYF
clone_size: .; v_call: TRBV7-9; j_call: TRBJ2-7; d_call: .; cdr3_nt: TGTGCCAGCAGCTCAGGGGTCAACTATTACGAGCAGTACTTC; cdr3_aa: CASSSGVNYYEQYF
clone_size: few; v_call: TRBV6-2/TRBV6-3; j_call: TRBJ2-2; d_call: TRBD2; cdr3_nt: TGTGCCAGCAGTATGGTTAGCGGGGCCGGGGAGCTGTTTTTT; cdr3_aa: CASSMVSGAGELFF
clone_size: .; v_call: TRBV12-3/TRBV12-4; j_call: TRBJ1-2; d_call: .; cdr3_nt: TGTGCCAGCAGTTTGACAGCTAACTATGGCTACACCTTC; cdr3_aa: CASSLTANYGYTF
clone_size: .; v_call: TRBV3-1/TRBV3-2; j_call: TRBJ2-5; d_call: TRBD1; cdr3_nt: TGTGCCAGCAGCGAGACAGGGGGAGAGACCCAGTACTTC; cdr3_aa: CASSETGGETQYF
clone_size: .; v_call: TRBV6-5; j_call: TRBJ2-2; d_call: TRBD1; cdr3_nt: TGTGCCAGCAAAAGACAGGGTGATTCCGGGGAGCTGTTTTTT; cdr3_aa: CASKRQGDSGELFF